These 22 T cell receptor beta chains were sequenced from one sample in a study of blood T cell repertoires in COVID-19. Sequencing used immunoSEQ multiplex PCR; TCRdb keeps in-frame clones, though not all of them. The sample holds around 41,000 clones, roughly four fifths seen once. What was sequenced was peripheral blood. Receptors originate from a woman aged 80 or older with acute or convalescent COVID-19.

The chain employs TRBV19 and TRBJ2-7, with D perhaps matching TRBD1 (5 bases). Per germline, CDR1 LNHDA and CDR2 SQIVND (reference sequence). The V gene lost 0 bases and the J gene lost 3 bases, with 12 bases spanning the gap. The CDR3 is made up of 15 amino acids. Here the CDR3 DNA reads TGTGCCAGTAGTATAGATCGGACAACCTACTACGAGCAGTACTTC. As protein: CASSIDRTTYYEQYF.

The chain employs TRBV13 and TRBJ1-5; TRBD1 matches 7 bases. The CDR3 is 13 residues long. The V gene's germline CDR1 is PRHDT and CDR2 FYEKMQ (reference sequence). V was clipped by 3 bases and J by 11 bases; unmatched bases: 7. DNA of the CDR3: TGTGCCAGCAGCTTCAGCCACGGACAGGCCCAGCATTTT. Its translation is CASSFSHGQAQHF.

This clone was found once. V gene TRBV19 combines with J gene TRBJ1-2, with 11 bases matching TRBD1. Trimming took 3 bases from V and 3 from J; bases not matched to a gene: 0. The V gene's germline CDR1 is LNHDA and CDR2 SQIVND (reference sequence). CDR3 length: 14 amino acids. The CDR3 bases are TGTGCCAGTAGTATGGGACAGGGGGACTATGGCTACACCTTC. Encoded protein: CASSMGQGDYGYTF.

V gene TRBV14 combines with J gene TRBJ2-1; perhaps TRBD2 as D (7 bases). Germline V CDR1 and CDR2: SGHDN, FVKESK. V dropped 4 bases and J dropped 8 bases, with 12 bases sitting between them. This CDR3 has 13 amino acids. CDR3 sequence: CASSPGGSYEQFF. The CDR3 DNA is TGTGCCAGCAGCCCGGGGGGCAGTTATGAGCAGTTCTTC. Combining the CDR3 with reference TRBV14 and TRBJ2-1 gives the whole variable domain EAGVTQFPSHSVIEKGQTVTLRCDPISGHDNLYWYRRVMGKEIKFLLHFVKESKQDESGMPNNRFLAERTGGTYSTLKVQPAELEDSGVYFCASSPGGSYEQFFGPGTRLTVL.

V is TRBV4-1 and J is TRBJ1-2, with TRBD1 as a possible D gene (5 bases). This CDR3 contains 15 residues. The V end was cut by 0 bases, the J end by 6 bases, with 14 bases between. Germline assignment: CDR1 MGHRA and CDR2 YSYEKL. DNA for the CDR3: TGCGCCAGCAGCCAAGATCGGGGGGTACTTAATGGCTACACCTTC. It translates to CASSQDRGVLNGYTF.

The genes are TRBV9 and TRBJ1-3, with a tentative D call TRBD1 (6 bases). This CDR3 is 16 amino acids long. Trimming pared 4 bases from V and 0 bases from J, leaving 14 bases between. From germline, CDR1 is SGDLS and CDR2 YYNGEE. The CDR3 bases are TGTGCCAGCAGCCCTGGGGGCACCAACTCTGGAAACACCATATATTTT. It specifies CASSPGGTNSGNTIYF.

The chain combines TRBV27 with TRBJ1-1; D gene ambiguous. V was pared by 5 bases and J by 1 base, with 8 bases between. The CDR3 runs to 13 residues. Germline loops: CDR1 MNHEY, CDR2 SMNVEV (reference sequence). CDR3 coding DNA: TGTGCCAGCAGTAACTTTCGGAACACTGAAGCTTTCTTT. It encodes CASSNFRNTEAFF.

The chain carries TRBV19 and TRBJ1-6, with 8 bases matching TRBD1. The J segment lost 5 bases and the V segment lost 4 bases, leaving 4 bases of the junction unmatched. From germline, CDR1 is LNHDA and CDR2 SQIVND (reference sequence). CDR3 size: 15 residues. This CDR3 reads CASSKDRAHNSPLHF. DNA of the CDR3: TGTGCCAGTAGTAAGGACAGGGCGCATAATTCACCCCTCCACTTT.

Concerning this clone itself: Other DNA sequences in the same sample also yield this CDR3. The chain joins TRBV7-8 to TRBJ2-5; a weak D match, TRBD2 (5 bases). The V gene's germline CDR1 is SGHVS and CDR2 FQNEAQ. V lost 1 base to trimming and J lost 2 bases, with 8 bases between them. The CDR3 covers 14 residues. The CDR3 DNA sequence: TGTGCCAGCAGCTTAGAGGGCGGGCAAGAGACCCAGTACTTC. Amino acid sequence: CASSLEGGQETQYF. Full variable domain (outside the CDR3, taken from reference TRBV7-8 and TRBJ2-5): GAGVSQSPRYKVAKRGQDVALRCDPISGHVSLFWYQQALGQGPEFLTYFQNEAQLDKSGLPSDRFFAERPEGSVSTLKIQRTQQEDSAVYLCASSLEGGQETQYFGPGTRLLVL.

The V and J genes are TRBV13 and TRBJ1-1; no reliable D call. Trimming took 3 bases from V and 6 from J, leaving 5 bases between them. Germline CDR1 is PRHDT and CDR2 is FYEKMQ (reference sequence). The CDR3 extends over 11 amino acids. CDR3 in DNA: TGTGCCAGCAGCTTGAGGGCTGAAGCTTTCTTT. The encoded protein is CASSLRAEAFF.

Here the CDR3 DNA reads TGCGCCAGCACGGCAGGAATTAGAAGTACAGATACGCAGTATTTT. The encoded protein is CASTAGIRSTDTQYF. The chain uses TRBV5-1 and TRBJ2-3; D gene uncertain. V lost 6 bases, J lost 3 bases, and 17 bases lay in between. The CDR3 extends over 15 amino acids. Germline V gene sequence: CDR1 SGHRS, CDR2 YFSETQ.

The J gene is TRBJ2-2, the V gene TRBV2, with D possibly being TRBD1 (6 bases). The germline CDR1 and CDR2 sequences are SNHLY and FYNNEI. This CDR3 comprises 15 residues. V was cut by 4 bases and J by 4 bases, with 13 bases left in between. The CDR3 spells CASSVAGVITGELFF. The CDR3 DNA sequence: TGTGCCAGCAGTGTAGCAGGGGTTATCACCGGGGAGCTGTTTTTT. Drawing the rest from reference TRBV2 and TRBJ2-2, the complete variable domain is EPEVTQTPSHQVTQMGQEVILRCVPISNHLYFYWYRQILGQKVEFLVSFYNNEISEKSEIFDDQFSVERPDGSNFTLKIRSTKLEDSAMYFCASSVAGVITGELFFGEGSRLTVL.

J is TRBJ1-1 and V is TRBV10-3; 7 bases match TRBD1. V was clipped by 10 bases and J by 1 base; unmatched bases: 9. The CDR3 runs 14 residues. Germline V gene lookup returns CDR1 ENHRY and CDR2 SYGVKD. The CDR3 reads CATGQEVANTEAFF. CDR3 nucleotide sequence: TGTGCCACCGGACAGGAGGTGGCGAACACTGAAGCTTTCTTT.

J is TRBJ1-2 and V is TRBV2; TRBD1 agrees at 8 bases. This CDR3 region has 13 residues. V lost 5 bases to trimming and J lost 4 bases; unmatched junction nucleotides: 3. Germline assignment: CDR1 SNHLY and CDR2 FYNNEI. The CDR3: CASSSTGVYGYTF. Here the CDR3 DNA reads TGTGCCAGCAGTTCGACAGGGGTCTATGGCTACACCTTC.

The chain employs TRBV25-1 and TRBJ2-3; 10 nucleotides match TRBD1. CDR1 is MGHDK, CDR2 SYGVNS, per germline. The CDR3 sequence is 17 residues long. Germline trimming cut 0 bases from V and 4 bases from J; bases unmatched to any gene: 7. As DNA, the CDR3 is TGTGCCAGCAGTGAATATAGGGGACAGGGGTTCGCAGATACGCAGTATTTT. Its protein product is CASSEYRGQGFADTQYF.

J is TRBJ1-4 and V is TRBV3-1 (or the pseudogene TRBV3-2); TRBD1 is a possible D gene (6 bases). Trimming stripped 6 bases from V and 8 bases from J, with 16 bases between. In germline, CDR1 is LGHDT, CDR2 YNNKEL (reference sequence). The CDR3 consists of 14 residues. The DNA of the CDR3 is TGTGCCAGCAGTCCAGGGGAGGGAGAGGAAAAACTGTTTTTT. Translation: CASSPGEGEEKLFF.

This clone occurred once. V usage is TRBV28 and J usage is TRBJ1-2; weak D call: TRBD1 (5 bases). The V gene's germline CDR1 is MDHEN and CDR2 SYDVKM. This CDR3 region has 15 residues. Trimming removed 2 bases from V and 0 bases from J, with 10 bases in between. This CDR3 reads CASSLAAGTNYGYTF. As DNA, the CDR3 is TGTGCCAGCAGTTTAGCGGCAGGGACTAACTATGGCTACACCTTC.

This sequence joins TRBV6-1 and TRBJ2-5, with 7 bases identical to TRBD1. The CDR3 is 14 residues long. The V gene's germline CDR1 is MNHNS and CDR2 SASEGT. With 3 bases clipped from V and 3 bases from J, the junction kept 4 bases outside the gene matches. CDR3 nucleotide sequence: TGTGCCAGCAGTGACCACAGGGGTAAAGAGACCCAGTACTTC. Protein sequence: CASSDHRGKETQYF.

The rearrangement joins TRBV6-5 to TRBJ2-7; perhaps TRBD1 as D (6 bases). The V gene's germline CDR1 is MNHEY and CDR2 SVGAGI. The V gene lost 5 bases and the J gene lost 3 bases, with 14 bases spanning the gap. The CDR3 covers 14 residues. Here the CDR3 DNA reads TGTGCCAGCAGTAGGACAGAAGGGATCTACGAGCAGTACTTC. It encodes CASSRTEGIYEQYF.

V gene TRBV6-6 combines with J gene TRBJ1-1; no reliable D call. The V end was cut by 5 bases, the J end by 3 bases, with 13 bases between. Germline V lookup: CDR1 MNHNY, CDR2 SVGAGI (reference sequence). This CDR3 contains 14 residues. CDR3 DNA: TGTGCCAGCAGTCCACATCGGCGGGACACTGAAGCTTTCTTT. Translated: CASSPHRRDTEAFF.

The rearrangement links TRBV5-1 to TRBJ2-7, with 8 nucleotides matching TRBD2. This CDR3 has 16 amino acids. CDR1 is SGHRS and CDR2 is YFSETQ in the germline V gene. V was pared by 3 bases and J by 3 bases, with 11 bases of the junction left unmatched. The CDR3 reads CASSSGGVTTRYEQYF. CDR3 nucleotides: TGCGCCAGCAGCTCGGGAGGGGTCACCACGCGCTACGAGCAGTACTTC.

The chain links TRBV19 to TRBJ2-3, with TRBD2 identical over 8 bases. The CDR3 runs 16 residues. Germline trimming cut 3 bases from V and 4 bases from J; bases unmatched to any gene: 9. Germline values: CDR1 LNHDA, CDR2 SQIVND (reference sequence). CDR3 amino acids: CASSMVGSGAADTQYF. In DNA form, the CDR3 reads TGTGCCAGTAGTATGGTGGGTAGCGGGGCCGCAGATACGCAGTATTTT.